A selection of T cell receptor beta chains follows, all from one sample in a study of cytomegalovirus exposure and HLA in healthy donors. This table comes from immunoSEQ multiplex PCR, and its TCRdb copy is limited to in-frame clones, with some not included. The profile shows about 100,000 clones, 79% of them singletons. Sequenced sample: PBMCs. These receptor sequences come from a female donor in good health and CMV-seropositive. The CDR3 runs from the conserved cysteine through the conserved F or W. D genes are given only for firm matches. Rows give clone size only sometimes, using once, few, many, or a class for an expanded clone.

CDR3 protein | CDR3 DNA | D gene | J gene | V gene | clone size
CASVPGLSSYNEQFF | TGCGCCAGTGTTCCGGGACTTTCTTCCTACAATGAGCAGTTCTTC | NA | TRBJ2-1 | TRBV4-1 | NA
CASSQEGQGAYEQYF | TGTGCCAGCTCACAAGAGGGACAGGGGGCCTACGAGCAGTACTTC | TRBD1 | TRBJ2-7 | TRBV18 | few
CASSQPGETQYF | TGTGCCAGCAGCCAACCCGGGGAGACCCAGTACTTC | NA | TRBJ2-5 | TRBV7-6 | NA
CATSRDLPGGLNTEAFF | TGTGCCACCAGCAGAGACCTCCCCGGGGGGTTAAACACTGAAGCTTTCTTT | NA | TRBJ1-1 | TRBV15 | NA
CASSLSPGGSNEQFF | TGTGCCAGCAGTTTATCCCCGGGAGGTTCGAATGAGCAGTTCTTC | TRBD2 | TRBJ2-1 | TRBV27 | NA
CASSLGPSGQLPYEQYF | TGTGCCAGCAGCTTAGGCCCGTCGGGACAGCTCCCCTACGAGCAGTACTTC | TRBD1 | TRBJ2-7 | TRBV7-2 | NA
CASSWLRGHPNYGYTF | TGTGCCAGCAGCTGGCTAAGGGGCCACCCTAACTATGGCTACACCTTC | NA | TRBJ1-2 | TRBV11-2 | once
CASSAGQGDTGELFF | TGTGCCAGCAGCGCGGGACAGGGAGATACCGGGGAGCTGTTTTTT | TRBD1 | TRBJ2-2 | TRBV9 | NA
CATSRTGKNIQYF | TGTGCCACCTCTAGGACGGGAAAAAACATTCAGTACTTC | NA | TRBJ2-4 | TRBV27 | few
CAWSRQGAHGYTF | TGTGCCTGGAGCCGACAGGGGGCACATGGCTACACCTTC | TRBD1 | TRBJ1-2 | TRBV30 | NA
CASSSPRGGSPYEQYF | TGTGCCAGCAGTTCGCCTCGGGGAGGGTCTCCCTACGAGCAGTACTTC | TRBD2 | TRBJ2-7 | TRBV6-5 | NA
CASSLGQGGSPLHF | TGTGCCAGCAGTTTGGGACAGGGGGGTTCACCCCTCCACTTT | TRBD1 | TRBJ1-6 | TRBV5-4 | NA
CSSSLDRGLAGETQYF | TGTTCCAGCAGCTTAGACAGGGGACTAGCGGGGGAGACCCAGTACTTC | TRBD2 | TRBJ2-5 | TRBV7-9 | few
CASSPTGTGIEEQYF | TGCGCCAGCAGCCCGACCGGGACAGGGATAGAGGAGCAGTACTTC | TRBD1 | TRBJ2-7 | TRBV5-1 | NA
CASSLGLAGHQETQYF | TGTGCCAGCAGCTTAGGACTAGCGGGGCACCAAGAGACCCAGTACTTC | TRBD2 | TRBJ2-5 | TRBV7-6 | NA
CASSYLNRGTEAFF | TGTGCCAGCAGTTACTTGAACAGGGGCACTGAAGCTTTCTTT | TRBD1 | TRBJ1-1 | TRBV6-5 | NA
CAWSEGLQGYGYTF | TGTGCCTGGAGTGAGGGTCTACAGGGCTATGGCTACACCTTC | NA | TRBJ1-2 | TRBV30 | NA
CAWSGGGESSPLHF | TGTGCCTGGAGTGGAGGGGGGGAGAGTTCACCCCTCCACTTT | NA | TRBJ1-6 | TRBV30 | NA
CSSSLRGTGSYEQYF | TGTTCCAGCAGCCTACGTGGGACAGGATCCTACGAGCAGTACTTC | TRBD1 | TRBJ2-7 | TRBV7-9 | NA
CASSLAAGGLSYNEQFF | TGCGCCAGCAGCTTGGCCGCAGGGGGTTTATCCTACAATGAGCAGTTCTTC | TRBD1 | TRBJ2-1 | TRBV5-1 | NA
CASSETTKRGTITDTQYF | TGCGCCAGCAGTGAAACCACTAAGCGGGGGACGATCACAGATACGCAGTATTTT | TRBD2 | TRBJ2-3 | TRBV10-1 | NA
CASSPTSGGSTGELFF | TGTGCCAGCAGCCCGACTAGCGGGGGGTCGACCGGGGAGCTGTTTTTT | TRBD2 | TRBJ2-2 | TRBV9 | NA
CAWSFGGSADTQYF | TGTGCCTGGAGTTTTGGGGGCTCCGCAGATACGCAGTATTTT | NA | TRBJ2-3 | TRBV30 | NA
CAIRADQAGEVNEQFF | TGTGCCATCCGAGCTGATCAAGCGGGGGAGGTAAATGAGCAGTTCTTC | TRBD2 | TRBJ2-1 | TRBV10-3 | few
CASSRQGFIAEAFF | TGTGCCAGCAGTCGCCAGGGGTTTATCGCTGAAGCTTTCTTT | NA | TRBJ1-1 | TRBV6-1 | NA
CASSLGQGPDEQYF | TGCGCCAGCAGCTTGGGACAGGGGCCAGACGAGCAGTACTTC | TRBD1 | TRBJ2-7 | TRBV5-1 | NA
CASSPGQSNTEAFF | TGTGCCAGCTCACCGGGACAATCGAACACTGAAGCTTTCTTT | NA | TRBJ1-1 | TRBV18 | NA
CSSSLGGDEAFF | TGTTCCAGCAGTTTAGGGGGGGATGAAGCTTTCTTT | NA | TRBJ1-1 | TRBV7-9 | few
CASSDGQGGAGELFF | TGTGCCAGCAGTGACGGACAGGGCGGTGCCGGGGAGCTGTTTTTT | TRBD1 | TRBJ2-2 | TRBV6-4 | few
CASSFVVLARQETQYF | TGTGCCAGCAGCTTCGTGGTCCTAGCCAGACAAGAGACCCAGTACTTC | NA | TRBJ2-5 | TRBV7-2 | NA
CASSLALAGGDTQYF | TGTGCCAGCAGCTTGGCACTAGCGGGAGGGGATACGCAGTATTTT | TRBD2 | TRBJ2-3 | TRBV5-4 | NA
CASSMGLARQETQYF | TGTGCCAGCAGCATGGGACTAGCCCGCCAAGAGACCCAGTACTTC | TRBD2 | TRBJ2-5 | TRBV7-8 | NA
CAWRSTGDKNIQYF | TGTGCCTGGAGGTCGACAGGGGATAAAAACATTCAGTACTTC | TRBD1 | TRBJ2-4 | TRBV30 | NA
CASSSGGGYTF | TGTGCCAGCAGCTCGGGGGGCGGCTACACCTTC | NA | TRBJ1-2 | TRBV7-9 | NA
CASSPTGLPTGELFF | TGTGCCAGCAGCCCCACGGGACTTCCCACCGGGGAGCTGTTTTTT | NA | TRBJ2-2 | TRBV7-2 | NA
CASSLFGGCQFF | TGCGCCAGCAGCTTGTTTGGGGGCTGTCAGTTCTTC | NA | TRBJ2-1 | TRBV5-1 | NA
CASRSGTGVNYGYTF | TGTGCCAGCAGGTCCGGGACAGGGGTCAACTATGGCTACACCTTC | TRBD1 | TRBJ1-2 | TRBV5-4 | NA
CASSLGGRGATGELFF | TGTGCCAGCAGCTTGGGCGGGAGGGGCGCGACCGGGGAGCTGTTTTTT | TRBD2 | TRBJ2-2 | TRBV7-9 | NA
CASSLGGTGLSGNTIYF | TGTGCCAGCAGCTTAGGGGGGACAGGGCTCTCTGGAAACACCATATATTTT | TRBD1 | TRBJ1-3 | TRBV7-2 | NA
CASSLGPRGGMNTEAFF | TGTGCCAGCAGCTTAGGTCCTAGGGGGGGGATGAACACTGAAGCTTTCTTT | NA | TRBJ1-1 | TRBV7-6 | once
CASRRDGDTGELFF | TGTGCCAGCAGGCGGGACGGAGACACCGGGGAGCTGTTTTTT | NA | TRBJ2-2 | TRBV6-5 | few
CASSRRGAEYEQYF | TGCGCCAGCAGCCGGAGGGGAGCGGAATACGAGCAGTACTTC | NA | TRBJ2-7 | TRBV4-1 | NA
CASSSTGGRKETQYF | TGTGCCAGCAGCTCAACAGGGGGGAGAAAAGAGACCCAGTACTTC | TRBD1 | TRBJ2-5 | TRBV7-2 | once
CASSTTSVGGNEQFF | TGTGCCAGCAGTACGACTAGCGTAGGAGGCAATGAGCAGTTCTTC | TRBD2 | TRBJ2-1 | TRBV6-5 | NA
CASSPLKNRLSSYEQYF | TGTGCCAGCTCACCACTGAAAAACAGGTTGAGCTCCTACGAGCAGTACTTC | NA | TRBJ2-7 | TRBV18 | NA
CASSPARQGAPYEQYF | TGCGCCAGCAGCCCGGCTAGACAAGGGGCCCCCTACGAGCAGTACTTC | NA | TRBJ2-7 | TRBV4-1 | NA
CASSLGSSGNTIYF | TGTGCCAGCAGCCTCGGTAGCTCTGGAAACACCATATATTTT | NA | TRBJ1-3 | TRBV9 | NA
CASRGSGSSYEQYF | TGTGCCAGCAGGGGTAGCGGGAGCTCCTACGAGCAGTACTTC | TRBD2 | TRBJ2-7 | TRBV27 | NA
CASGLQGSPKTEAFF | TGTGCTAGTGGTTTGCAGGGCTCCCCCAAAACTGAAGCTTTCTTT | NA | TRBJ1-1 | TRBV12-5 | NA
CASSQGGLNTGELFF | TGCGCCAGCAGCCAGGGAGGTCTAAACACCGGGGAGCTGTTTTTT | NA | TRBJ2-2 | TRBV5-1 | NA
CASTKREGGEQYF | TGCGCCAGCACAAAGCGGGAGGGAGGGGAGCAGTACTTC | TRBD2 | TRBJ2-7 | TRBV5-1 | NA
CAWSAPALPSTDTQYF | TGTGCCTGGAGTGCGCCCGCGCTACCTAGCACAGATACGCAGTATTTT | NA | TRBJ2-3 | TRBV30 | NA
CASSSSRASYEQYF | TGTGCCAGCAGCTCAAGCAGGGCATCCTACGAGCAGTACTTC | NA | TRBJ2-7 | TRBV27 | NA
CASRSQGALAKNIQYF | TGTGCCAGCAGGTCTCAGGGGGCTCTAGCCAAAAACATTCAGTACTTC | TRBD1 | TRBJ2-4 | TRBV7-2 | NA
CASSEGEGRTYEQYF | TGTGCCAGCAGCGAGGGGGAGGGGCGCACCTACGAGCAGTACTTC | NA | TRBJ2-7 | TRBV9 | NA
CASTSGSREETQYF | TGTGCCAGTACTAGCGGGAGCCGGGAAGAGACCCAGTACTTC | TRBD2 | TRBJ2-5 | TRBV19 | few
CASILTGSSGANVLTF | TGTGCCAGCATCCTGACGGGTAGCTCTGGGGCCAACGTCCTGACTTTC | NA | TRBJ2-6 | TRBV6-6 | few
CASSVADFNQPQHF | TGTGCCAGCTCTGTAGCGGACTTCAATCAGCCCCAGCATTTT | NA | TRBJ1-5 | TRBV6-5 | NA
CASSPDRGNTEAFF | TGTGCCAGCAGTCCGGACAGGGGGAACACTGAAGCTTTCTTT | TRBD1 | TRBJ1-1 | TRBV2 | NA
CACSQGMNTEAFF | TGTGCCTGTTCTCAGGGGATGAACACTGAAGCTTTCTTT | NA | TRBJ1-1 | TRBV30 | few